The 8 T cell receptor beta chains below come from one sample, sequenced in a study of blood T cell repertoires in COVID-19. Method: immunoSEQ multiplex PCR; TCRdb's copy keeps in-frame clones and lacks some. This sample yields roughly 120,000 clones, of which roughly 80% are seen a single time; 2.5% to 3% belongs to the top ten. The specimen was peripheral blood. These receptors were collected from a middle-aged man with acute or convalescent COVID-19.

V usage is TRBV5-1 and J usage is TRBJ2-5; possibly TRBD2 for D (5 bases). The germline V gene has CDR1 SGHRS and CDR2 YFSETQ. V was pared by 6 bases and J by 6 bases, with 15 bases between. The CDR3 consists of 13 residues. Here the CDR3 DNA reads TGCGCCAGCACCGGAGGTAGTGTCAAGACCCAGTACTTC. It yields the protein CASTGGSVKTQYF.

The chain has TRBV2 and TRBJ1-2; D possibly corresponds to TRBD1 (5 bases). V dropped 4 bases and J dropped 6 bases, with 18 bases sitting between them. The CDR3 sequence is 15 residues long. Germline V gene lookup returns CDR1 SNHLY and CDR2 FYNNEI. The CDR3 nucleotides are TGTGCCAGCAGTGCCCAGGGAGGCGAGGGGAATGGCTACACCTTC. It translates to CASSAQGGEGNGYTF.

V is TRBV21-1 and J is TRBJ2-7; the DNA was not compared with TRBD1, the D call given in the table. TRBV21-1 is a known pseudogene. CDR3 length equals 15 residues. The CDR3 sequence is CASSKVGRGLGEQYF. The CDR3 DNA is TGTGCCAGCAGCAAAGTGGGCAGGGGGCTTGGCGAGCAGTACTTC.

This clone showed up just a few times. V and J are TRBV15 and TRBJ2-7; TRBD2 matches 9 bases. Germline V gene sequence: CDR1 LNHNV, CDR2 YYDKDF (reference sequence). The CDR3 covers 14 residues. With 4 bases clipped from V and 3 bases from J, the junction kept 4 bases outside the gene matches. The CDR3 here is CATSMGLAFYEQYF. CDR3 in DNA: TGTGCCACCAGCATGGGACTAGCTTTCTACGAGCAGTACTTC.

This rearrangement joins TRBV19 to TRBJ1-5; D may be TRBD1 (6 bases). The ends were cut back, 7 bases at V and 2 bases at J, with 12 bases in the middle. The CDR3 extends over 14 amino acids. Germline assignment: CDR1 LNHDA and CDR2 SQIVND (reference sequence). CDR3 amino acids: CASTLTGGNQPQHF. The CDR3 DNA reads TGTGCCAGTACCTTGACAGGAGGCAATCAGCCCCAGCATTTT.

There are a few counts of this clone. J is TRBJ2-7 and V is TRBV18, with TRBD1 matching over 7 bases. The CDR3 has 15 amino acids. Losses at the gene ends were 3 bases for V and 1 base for J; bases not matched to a gene: 6. Germline loops: CDR1 KGHSH, CDR2 LQKENI. The CDR3 here is CASSPPTGKSYEQYF. DNA for the CDR3: TGTGCCAGCTCACCTCCGACAGGGAAATCCTACGAGCAGTACTTC. Combining the CDR3 with reference TRBV18 and TRBJ2-7 gives the whole variable domain NAGVMQNPRHLVRRRGQEARLRCSPMKGHSHVYWYRQLPEEGLKFMVYLQKENIIDESGMPKERFSAEFPKEGPSILRIQQVVRGDSAAYFCASSPPTGKSYEQYFGPGTRLTVT.

The chain employs TRBV9 and TRBJ2-1; a weak D match, TRBD1 (5 bases). Between the trimmed V and J ends, which lost 4 bases and 5 bases, there was a span of 13 bases. Germline V gives CDR1 SGDLS, CDR2 YYNGEE. The CDR3 has 14 residues. The CDR3 nucleotides read TGTGCCAGCAGCCCCCAGGGATACAACAATGAGCAGTTCTTC. Translated: CASSPQGYNNEQFF.

V and J are TRBV15 and TRBJ2-1; 9 bases match TRBD2. Unmatched junction bases numbered 2, after V lost 1 base and J lost 7 bases. The CDR3 contains 14 residues. Germline values: CDR1 LNHNV, CDR2 YYDKDF (reference sequence). CDR3 coding DNA: TGTGCCACCAGCAGAGCTGGACTAGCGAATGAGCAGTTCTTC. Encoded protein: CATSRAGLANEQFF.